These 15 T cell receptor beta chains originate from one sample sequenced in a study of blood T cell repertoires in COVID-19. The method was immunoSEQ multiplex PCR; TCRdb's version includes in-frame clones alone and lacks a portion of them. In the table there are 35,000 to 45,000 clones, more than 75% of which are singletons. Sequenced sample: peripheral blood. The receptors were gathered from an older man with active or convalescent COVID-19.

This clone was picked up a small number of times. The chain combines TRBV10-3 with TRBJ1-2; D might be TRBD1 (5 bases). The CDR3 runs 14 residues. The V end was cut by 4 bases, the J end by 0 bases, with 9 bases between. Per the germline V gene, CDR1 is ENHRY and CDR2 is SYGVKD. The CDR3 nucleotides read TGTGCCATCAGTGTCGACAGCTCTAACTATGGCTACACCTTC. It translates to CAISVDSSNYGYTF.

This clone was seen a single time. CDR3 region: CASSQIGHSSYNSPLHF. The CDR3 coding sequence is TGTGCCAGCAGCCAAATCGGACATTCCTCCTATAATTCACCCCTCCACTTT. The chain recombines TRBV5-4 with TRBJ1-6, with a weak D call TRBD1 (5 bases). Germline V gene lookup returns CDR1 SGHNT and CDR2 YYREEE (reference sequence). The CDR3 spans 17 residues. Trimming pared 4 bases from V and 0 bases from J, leaving 14 bases between.

The chain has TRBV30 and TRBJ2-2; D may be TRBD2 (6 bases). CDR3 length: 13 amino acids. Trimming shortened V by 5 bases and J by 7 bases, and 14 bases separated the two germline ends. Germline V lookup: CDR1 GTSNPN, CDR2 SVGIG (reference sequence). CDR3 in amino acids: CAWGTEGSGELFF. The CDR3 bases are TGTGCCTGGGGCACGGAGGGTAGCGGGGAGCTGTTTTTT.

The J gene is TRBJ2-7, the V gene TRBV5-4; tentative D call: TRBD2 (6 bases). This CDR3 is 12 amino acids long. The V end was cut by 5 bases, the J end by 6 bases, with 12 bases between. Germline CDR1 is SGHNT and CDR2 is YYREEE (reference sequence). In nucleotides, the CDR3 is TGTGCCAGCAGACCCCAGGGAGGCGAGCAGTACTTC. Its translation: CASRPQGGEQYF.

This chain connects TRBV5-1 to TRBJ2-5; 7 nucleotides match TRBD1. The ends lost 3 bases at V and 5 bases at J; junction bases unmatched: 19. CDR1 SGHRS and CDR2 YFSETQ come from the germline V gene. This CDR3 is 18 amino acids long. For the CDR3, the DNA is TGCGCCAGCAGCTATGGGGCGGTGAACAGGGGTTTGGGGGAGACCCAGTACTTC. Translated, it gives CASSYGAVNRGLGETQYF.

The rearrangement uses TRBV28 and TRBJ1-6; D uncertain. The ends were cut back, 7 bases at V and 10 bases at J, with 14 bases in the middle. The germline gives CDR1 MDHEN, CDR2 SYDVKM. This CDR3 is 13 amino acids long. CDR3 in amino acids: CASMNTLFSPLHF. CDR3 bases: TGTGCCAGCATGAACACCCTTTTCTCACCCCTCCACTTT.

The rearrangement uses TRBV28 and TRBJ2-3; 7 nucleotides line up with TRBD2. The CDR3 extends over 14 amino acids. Germline assignment: CDR1 MDHEN and CDR2 SYDVKM. J was trimmed by 8 bases and V by 2 bases; bases with no gene match: 7. The CDR3 DNA reads TGTGCCAGCAGTTTAAGCGGGGCCCCCCGTACGCAGTATTTT. Amino acid sequence: CASSLSGAPRTQYF. The entire variable domain, with the rest obtained from reference TRBV28 and TRBJ2-3, is as follows: DVKVTQSSRYLVKRTGEKVFLECVQDMDHENMFWYRQDPGLGLRLIYFSYDVKMKEKGDIPEGYSVSREKKERFSLILESASTNQTSMYLCASSLSGAPRTQYFGPGTRLTVL.

This chain joins TRBV30 and TRBJ1-5, with D possibly matching TRBD1 (6 bases). This CDR3 is built from 15 residues. Germline CDR1 reads GTSNPN; CDR2 reads SVGIG (reference sequence). V shed 2 bases and J shed 4 bases, with 15 bases lying between them. The CDR3 protein is CAWSTLGTSNQPQHF. The CDR3, as DNA: TGTGCCTGGAGTACACTGGGGACATCAAATCAGCCCCAGCATTTT.

The rearrangement uses TRBV5-6 and TRBJ1-2; maybe TRBD1 (6 bases). Trimming removed 2 bases at V and 12 bases at J, with 20 bases between. The CDR3 has 14 residues. Germline assignment: CDR1 SGHDT and CDR2 YYEEEE. In DNA form, the CDR3 reads TGTGCCAGCAGCTTCCGGACAGCCCCGATCTCTCACACCTTC. Its translation is CASSFRTAPISHTF.

This chain joins TRBV30 and TRBJ1-1; possible D gene TRBD1, 6 bases. CDR3 size: 14 residues. From germline, CDR1 is GTSNPN and CDR2 SVGIG (reference sequence). Trimming stripped 4 bases from V and 5 bases from J, with 17 bases between. CDR3 amino acids: CAWIQQGRTTEAFF. CDR3 nucleotide sequence: TGTGCCTGGATCCAACAGGGTAGGACGACTGAAGCTTTCTTT.

The rearrangement uses TRBV5-1 and TRBJ2-3, with D perhaps TRBD2 (5 bases). The germline V gene has CDR1 SGHRS and CDR2 YFSETQ. The length of the CDR3 is 16 residues. V lost 4 bases and J lost 5, with 20 bases in between. The CDR3: CASSLPEAVGRDTQYF. In nucleotides, the CDR3 is TGCGCCAGCAGCCTCCCGGAGGCCGTGGGCCGAGATACGCAGTATTTT.

This chain links TRBV3-1 (or the pseudogene TRBV3-2) with TRBJ2-5, with 9 bases fitting TRBD2. The CDR3 is 16 residues long. Germline values: CDR1 LGHDT, CDR2 YNNKEL (reference sequence). V trimming: 6 bases; J trimming: 1 base; junction bases outside the gene matches: 9. CDR3 loop: CASSHSMRGGQETQYF. The CDR3 DNA reads TGTGCCAGCAGTCACAGCATGCGGGGGGGCCAAGAGACCCAGTACTTC.

The rearrangement uses TRBV19 and TRBJ1-5; TRBD1 is a possible D gene (5 bases). The CDR3 runs 14 residues. V lost 5 bases and J 6 bases, leaving 14 bases between the germline ends. Germline CDR1 and CDR2: LNHDA and SQIVND (reference sequence). The CDR3 DNA reads TGTGCCAGTAGTGATAAGGGGTCTGTTCAGCCCCAGCATTTT. Translated: CASSDKGSVQPQHF.

The V gene is TRBV6-5, the J gene TRBJ2-3, with D maybe TRBD2 (6 bases). The V and J ends lost 0 bases and 3 bases respectively, with 13 bases between them. The CDR3 has 16 residues. CDR1 MNHEY and CDR2 SVGAGI come from the germline V gene. CDR3 bases: TGTGCCAGCAGTTACTCTTCTGGGGGGTCGACAGATACGCAGTATTTT. It specifies CASSYSSGGSTDTQYF.

This chain links TRBV28 with TRBJ2-7; the D gene is possibly TRBD1 (6 bases). The V gene's germline CDR1 is MDHEN and CDR2 SYDVKM. Between the trimmed V and J ends, which lost 11 bases and 0 bases, there was a span of 8 bases. The CDR3 loop spans 11 amino acids. The CDR3 DNA follows: TGTGCCGTCAGGGGCTCCTACGAGCAGTACTTC. It translates to CAVRGSYEQYF.